The present T cell receptor (beta chain) was sequenced within a study of blood T cell repertoires in COVID-19. Study-level background: COVID-19 samples collected from the United States, Italy and Spain covered acute and convalescent phases. T cells, B-cell-depleted T cells, or PBMCs supplied cDNA or gDNA.

The CDR3 length is 16 residues. J gave up 2 bases and V 3 bases, and 5 bases lay outside the gene matches. Germline-derived CDR1 and CDR2 are SGHNT and YYREEE (reference sequence). The authors' processing: Nucleated cell number was recorded as an estimate derived from reference gene primer amplification. The method was immunoSEQ multiplex PCR; TCRdb's version includes in-frame clones alone and lacks a portion of them. V, J and clone size were drawn from that table, and D and trimming were deduced from the DNA. Of 250,000 to 300,000 clones listed, just over 90% were seen once; the top ten hold around 2.2%. Recruited during active infection, patients (from Seattle) were subsequently followed longitudinally.

Sequencing input: peripheral blood. The clonotype was recovered from a woman in her twenties or thirties with COVID-19, enrolled during active disease. The V gene is TRBV5-4, the J gene TRBJ2-7, with TRBD2 matching 13 bases. The CDR3, as DNA: TGTGCCAGCAGCTCCGCAGGGACTAGCGGGGCCTACGAGCAGTACTTC. This translates into CASSSAGTSGAYEQYF. Drawing the rest from reference TRBV5-4 and TRBJ2-7, the complete variable domain is ETGVTQSPTHLIKTRGQQVTLRCSSQSGHNTVSWYQQALGQGPQFIFQYYREEENGRGNFPPRFSGLQFPNYSSELNVNALELDDSALYLCASSSAGTSGAYEQYFGPGTRLTVT.